A single sample is the source of the 13 T cell receptor beta chains below, sequenced in a study of blood T cells in healthy people across ages. A J-beta primer mix and a sample-barcoded 5' primer were used in a second PCR of roughly 6 to 11 cycles. TCRdb used MiXCR to reprocess the 5' RACE reads, holding one entry per CDR3 protein. The sample shows 350,000 to 450,000 distinct CDR3 sequences, about 49% of them seen only once. Sample: blood. The receptors come from a man aged 55 to 70 in good health.

In its sample, this clonotype was seen a few times. The J gene is TRBJ2-3, the V gene TRBV2; TRBD2 aligns across 15 bases. Germline CDR1 and CDR2: SNHLY and FYNNEI. V lost 6 bases to trimming and J lost 1 base; unmatched junction nucleotides: 8. This CDR3 contains 18 residues. The CDR3 region is CASRVGTSGRLGTDTQYF. The CDR3 DNA reads as TGTGCCAGCAGAGTCGGGACTAGCGGGAGGTTGGGCACAGATACGCAGTATTTT.

This clonotype was detected a few times. The rearrangement uses TRBV2 and TRBJ2-5; no clear D gene. Germline V gene sequence: CDR1 SNHLY, CDR2 FYNNEI. The CDR3 spans 13 residues. The CDR3 nucleotides are TGTGCTACCACTGCGGCGAACCCGGGGACCCAGTACTTC. It translates to CATTAANPGTQYF.

This clonotype was detected only a few times. CDR3 in DNA: TGTGCCAGCAGTTCACTAGGCGGGCATTCACCCCTCCACTTT. Its protein product is CASSSLGGHSPLHF. V gene TRBV28 combines with J gene TRBJ1-6; no clear D. Germline CDR1 MDHEN, CDR2 SYDVKM. CDR3 length equals 14 residues. Trimming stripped 4 bases from V and 8 bases from J, with 12 bases between.

A note on this clonotype: A much more abundant neighbour one base away suggests this may be a read error. V is TRBV6-5 and J is TRBJ2-5; D is tentatively TRBD1 or TRBD2 (6 bases each). The germline V gene has CDR1 MNHEY and CDR2 SVGAGI. Trimming took 4 bases from V and 11 from J, leaving 38 bases between them. The CDR3 is 20 amino acids. The CDR3 here is CASSSGWSGRILGGDNEQYF. CDR3 coding DNA: TGTGCCAGCAGTTCCGGGTGGTCGGGACGGATTCTAGGAGGGGACAATGAGCAGTACTTC.

The V gene is TRBV28, the J gene TRBJ2-5; 9 nucleotides agree with TRBD2. The DNA end is a closer match to TRBJ2-7, so the J assignment may be wrong. In germline, CDR1 is MDHEN, CDR2 SYDVKM. The CDR3 length is 15 residues. In DNA, the CDR3 is TGTGCCAGCAGCCAGACTAGCGGAGGGGACTACGAGCAGTACTTC. Translated: CASSQTSGGDYEQYF.

V and J are TRBV7-8 and TRBJ2-7; 7 positions agree with TRBD1. The J segment lost 9 bases and the V segment lost 5 bases, leaving 13 bases of the junction unmatched. CDR3 length: 14 amino acids. CDR1 SGHVS and CDR2 FQNEAQ come from the germline V gene. CDR3 sequence: CASSIRTGTVRQYF. The CDR3 coding sequence is TGTGCCAGCAGCATCCGGACAGGCACGGTGCGGCAGTACTTC.

This clonotype was counted only a few times. This chain connects TRBV7-2 to TRBJ1-5; D perhaps matches TRBD1 (6 bases). CDR3 length: 15 amino acids. Germline CDR1 and CDR2: SGHTA and FQGNSA. Trimming removed 4 bases at V and 3 bases at J, with 13 bases between. The chain's CDR3 is CASSSDSQPNQPQHF. As DNA, the CDR3 is TGTGCCAGCAGCTCGGACAGCCAACCCAATCAGCCCCAGCATTTT.

The gene calls are TRBV28 and TRBJ1-2; TRBD1 might be the D (5 bases). V was pared by 6 bases and J by 8 bases, with 13 bases between. The CDR3 is 12 residues long. Germline CDR1 and CDR2: MDHEN and SYDVKM. The CDR3 spells CASSPGLGGYTF. CDR3 nucleotide sequence: TGTGCCAGCAGCCCGGGGCTGGGCGGCTACACCTTC.

This clonotype was seen a handful of times. J is TRBJ2-3 and V is TRBV4-2; D might be TRBD1 (5 bases). The CDR3 has 16 amino acids. Germline V gene sequence: CDR1 LGHNA, CDR2 YNFKEQ. V was pared by 0 bases and J by 1 base, with 11 bases between. The CDR3 here is CASSQDPGRGTDTQYF. In nucleotides, the CDR3 is TGTGCCAGCAGCCAAGATCCGGGCAGGGGCACAGATACGCAGTATTTT.

This clonotype came up many times. V usage is TRBV4-2 and J usage is TRBJ2-6; TRBD1 might be the D (6 bases). Trimming took 0 bases from V and 0 from J, leaving 6 bases between them. Per the germline V gene, CDR1 is LGHNA and CDR2 is YNFKEQ. This CDR3 is built from 16 residues. CDR3 coding DNA: TGTGCCAGCAGCCAAGAGGACAGCTCTGGGGCCAACGTCCTGACTTTC. Translation: CASSQEDSSGANVLTF.

V gene TRBV7-9 combines with J gene TRBJ2-1; 10 nucleotides align to TRBD1. Trimming removed 1 base from V and 0 bases from J; junction bases left unmatched: 9. This CDR3 region has 19 residues. CDR1 and CDR2 from the germline V gene are SEHNR and FQNEAQ (reference sequence). The CDR3 here is CASSLVRGQGTSSYNEQFF. The CDR3 DNA reads as TGTGCCAGCAGCTTAGTAAGGGGACAGGGGACTAGCTCCTACAATGAGCAGTTCTTC.

This chain joins TRBV3-1 and TRBJ1-1, with D uncertain. Trimming left V 3 bases short and J 0 bases short, with 11 bases between. The CDR3 runs to 15 residues. Germline loops: CDR1 LGHDT, CDR2 YNNKEL (reference sequence). CDR3 loop: CASSHRGSVNTEAFF. The CDR3 DNA sequence: TGTGCCAGCAGCCATCGTGGGTCCGTGAACACTGAAGCTTTCTTT.

This clonotype appeared a few times. This chain uses TRBV29-1 with TRBJ2-1; D gene ambiguous. The V and J ends lost 8 bases and 9 bases respectively, with 14 bases between them. The length of the CDR3 is 11 residues. Germline values: CDR1 SQVTM, CDR2 ANQGSEA. The CDR3 sequence: CSSFPVPEQFF. CDR3 sequence (DNA): TGCAGCTCTTTTCCGGTTCCTGAGCAGTTCTTC.